The next 5 T cell receptor beta chains were all read from a single sample in a study of T cell responses to AZD1222 COVID-19 vaccine. Using immunoSEQ multiplex PCR, the repertoire was profiled, and TCRdb retains in-frame clones only, with some absent. The sample includes approximately 190,000 clones, about 92% of them seen just once. The specimen comprised peripheral blood, sampled on day 0 of AZD1222 vaccination. These receptors were collected from an adult in good health.

The chain recombines TRBV19 with TRBJ1-2, with D perhaps matching TRBD1 (5 bases). Germline values: CDR1 LNHDA, CDR2 SQIVND (reference sequence). This CDR3 spans 13 amino acids. Between the trimmed V and J ends, which lost 4 bases and 3 bases, there was a span of 9 bases. The CDR3, as DNA: TGTGCCAGTAGTAAGGGACGGTACTATGGCTACACCTTC. This translates into CASSKGRYYGYTF.

V usage is TRBV4-2 and J usage is TRBJ1-2, with unresolved D. The germline V and J ends were trimmed by 0 bases and 4 bases, with 15 bases remaining between them. The CDR3 sequence is 16 residues long. Germline V gene sequence: CDR1 LGHNA, CDR2 YNFKEQ. CDR3 loop: CASSQEGAAEVYGYTF. CDR3 coding DNA: TGTGCCAGCAGCCAAGAGGGAGCCGCCGAGGTCTATGGCTACACCTTC.

This clone was detected once. This chain joins TRBV11-2 and TRBJ2-1, with D possibly TRBD1 on 6 matching bases. The V gene's germline CDR1 is SGHAT and CDR2 FQNNGV. This CDR3 spans 18 amino acids. Trimming removed 1 base from V and 5 bases from J, with 21 bases in between. The CDR3 DNA sequence: TGTGCCAGCAGCTTAGGGAGATACAGGGTTCCATCGCACAATGAGCAGTTCTTC. Encoded protein: CASSLGRYRVPSHNEQFF.

This clone has a single count. The chain is built from TRBV4-2 and TRBJ1-1; no firm D call. The length of the CDR3 is 16 residues. The germline CDR1 and CDR2 sequences are LGHNA and YNFKEQ. V was cut by 0 bases and J by 1 base, with 12 bases left in between. The CDR3 DNA follows: TGTGCCAGCAGCCAAGATCGATTAATAAGGAACACTGAAGCTTTCTTT. This encodes CASSQDRLIRNTEAFF.

V is TRBV2 and J is TRBJ1-5, with D unclear. The CDR3 has 13 residues. Germline CDR1 reads SNHLY; CDR2 reads FYNNEI. The V gene lost 4 bases and the J gene lost 0 bases, with 4 bases spanning the gap. The CDR3 reads CASSVTSNQPQHF. CDR3 bases: TGTGCCAGCAGTGTGACTAGCAATCAGCCCCAGCATTTT. The full variable domain, with the rest looked up from reference TRBV2 and TRBJ1-5, is EPEVTQTPSHQVTQMGQEVILRCVPISNHLYFYWYRQILGQKVEFLVSFYNNEISEKSEIFDDQFSVERPDGSNFTLKIRSTKLEDSAMYFCASSVTSNQPQHFGDGTRLSIL.